This TCR beta chain was documented in a study of post-analysis software for immune sequencing data. Whole-study findings and limits: Patients used about five TRBV segments, including TRBV5-6, TRBV5-1 and TRBV20-1, more often than controls.

The germline gives CDR1 LGHDT, CDR2 YNNKEL (reference sequence). V gave up 2 bases and J gave up 10 bases; unmatched junction bases: 5. The length of the CDR3 is 14 residues. Points on this clonotype: Its matching antigen is unknown.

Unique molecular identifiers were present in the TCR beta cDNA libraries. TCRdb itself ran the PCR reads through MiXCR, one entry per CDR3 protein. The sample shows over 700,000 distinct CDR3 sequences, about 32% of them seen only once. The chain uses TRBV3-1 and TRBJ1-6; 7 nucleotides line up with TRBD1. Sequences were obtained from blood. The receptor's source is a girl aged 5-17 years with multiple sclerosis. This CDR3 reads CASSQLGTDSPLHF. The DNA of the CDR3 is TGTGCCAGCAGCCAACTCGGGACAGACTCACCCCTCCACTTT.